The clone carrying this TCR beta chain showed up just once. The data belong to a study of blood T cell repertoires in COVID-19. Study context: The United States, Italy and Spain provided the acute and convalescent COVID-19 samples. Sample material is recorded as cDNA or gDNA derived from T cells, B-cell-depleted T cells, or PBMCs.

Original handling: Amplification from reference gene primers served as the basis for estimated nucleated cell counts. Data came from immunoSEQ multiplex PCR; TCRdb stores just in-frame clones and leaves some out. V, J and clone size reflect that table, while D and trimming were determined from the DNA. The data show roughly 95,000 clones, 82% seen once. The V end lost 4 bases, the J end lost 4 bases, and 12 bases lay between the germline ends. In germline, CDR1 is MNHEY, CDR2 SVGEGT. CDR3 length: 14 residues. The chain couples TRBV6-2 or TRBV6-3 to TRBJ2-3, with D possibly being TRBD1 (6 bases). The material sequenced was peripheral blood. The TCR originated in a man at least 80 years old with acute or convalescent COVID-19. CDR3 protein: CASSSTGTADTQYF. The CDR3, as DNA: TGTGCCAGCAGTTCGACAGGTACGGCAGATACGCAGTATTTT.